This TCR beta chain was sequenced in a study of blood T cell repertoires in COVID-19. Study-level background: The United States, Italy and Spain were the sources of the acute and convalescent COVID-19 samples. The cDNA or gDNA used as material had been derived from T cells, B-cell-depleted T cells, or PBMCs.

CDR3 length: 15 residues. CDR1 LNHNV and CDR2 YYDKDF come from the germline V gene (reference sequence). Trimming cost V 0 bases and J 8 bases; bases outside gene matches: 8. Original analysis: The authors estimated nucleated cell counts from reference gene primer amplification. Clones were sequenced by immunoSEQ multiplex PCR, and TCRdb holds only the in-frame ones, with some missing. The D gene and trimming were derived from the DNA, and the V and J assignments and clone size from that table. The repertoire consists of under 300,000 clones, with more than 70% occurring once and the leading ten covering 0.99%.

The sequenced material came from peripheral blood. This clonotype was sampled from a woman aged 40 to 49 who had recovered from COVID-19. V is TRBV15 and J is TRBJ2-5; 8 bases map to TRBD2. In DNA, the CDR3 is TGTGCCACCAGCAGAGATCAGGGAGCGGGAGTAACCCAGTACTTC. It codes for CATSRDQGAGVTQYF.